This T cell receptor beta chain was obtained from a study of blood T cell repertoires in COVID-19. Overall study: Samples came from the United States, Italy and Spain, spanning acute and convalescent COVID-19. Nucleic acid was either cDNA or gDNA, and it came from T cells, B-cell-depleted T cells, or PBMCs.

This clone was seen a handful of times. CDR1 and CDR2 (germline): WSHSY, SAAADI. V gave up 7 bases and J gave up 1 base, with 13 bases separating them. The CDR3 contains 15 residues. Clones were sequenced by immunoSEQ multiplex PCR, and TCRdb holds only the in-frame ones, with some missing. This table has tens of thousands of clones, roughly 86% appearing once. Sample: peripheral blood. This sequence originates from an elderly woman in a cohort sampled during active or convalescent COVID-19. This chain connects TRBV10-2 to TRBJ2-2; D possibly corresponds to TRBD1 (6 bases). The CDR3 protein is CASTLGGRNTGELFF. CDR3 in DNA: TGCGCCAGCACCCTAGGGGGTCGGAACACCGGGGAGCTGTTTTTT.